Listed here are 6 T cell receptor beta chains from one sample, sequenced in a study of T cell changes during pregnancy in multiple sclerosis. The method was immunoSEQ multiplex PCR; TCRdb's version includes in-frame clones alone and lacks a portion of them. The sample contains some 49,000 clones, 90% of which appear only once. Sequencing was performed on peripheral blood, taken after pregnancy. Receptors were obtained from a female donor in good health, enrolled as a control in a pregnancy study.

The V and J genes are TRBV7-2 and TRBJ2-2; D remains ambiguous. V lost 6 bases, J lost 4 bases, and 18 bases lay in between. CDR3 size: 16 residues. Per germline, CDR1 SGHTA and CDR2 FQGNSA. This CDR3 is CASREKVVAPTGELFF. The DNA of the CDR3 is TGTGCCAGCAGAGAAAAGGTGGTAGCTCCCACCGGGGAGCTGTTTTTT.

The CDR3 sequence is CASSQEAAPRTDTQYF. DNA for the CDR3: TGTGCCAGCAGCCAAGAGGCGGCTCCACGCACAGATACGCAGTATTTT. The V call is TRBV4-2, the J call TRBJ2-3, with D hard to call. Deletions cut 0 bases from V and 1 base from J, with 11 bases between. The CDR3 runs to 16 residues. CDR1 is LGHNA and CDR2 is YNFKEQ in the germline V gene.

The chain combines TRBV5-1 with TRBJ1-2; 7 bases are shared with TRBD1. The trim removed 2 bases at V and 4 bases at J, leaving 5 bases unmatched. The V gene's germline CDR1 is SGHRS and CDR2 YFSETQ. The CDR3 totals 14 residues. For the CDR3, the DNA is TGCGCCAGCAGCTTCGCGGGACAGAGCTATGGCTACACCTTC. This sequence encodes CASSFAGQSYGYTF.

This clone was counted a single time. This CDR3 is CASSVQGYEQYF. DNA for the CDR3: TGTGCCAGCAGCGTACAGGGCTACGAGCAGTACTTC. The chain couples TRBV9 to TRBJ2-7; tentatively, D is TRBD1 (5 bases). V lost 1 base and J 3 bases, leaving 5 bases between the germline ends. The length of the CDR3 is 12 residues. Germline V gene lookup returns CDR1 SGDLS and CDR2 YYNGEE. The complete variable domain, with remaining parts taken from reference TRBV9 and TRBJ2-7, reads DSGVTQTPKHLITATGQRVTLRCSPRSGDLSVYWYQQSLDQGLQFLIQYYNGEERAKGNILERFSAQQFPDLHSELNLSSLELGDSALYFCASSVQGYEQYFGPGTRLTVT.

The chain recombines TRBV27 with TRBJ2-7; 8 bases agree with TRBD1. The ends lost 5 bases at V and 3 bases at J; junction bases unmatched: 6. Germline V gene lookup returns CDR1 MNHEY and CDR2 SMNVEV (reference sequence). The CDR3 is 14 amino acids. CDR3 sequence: CASSMTGALYEQYF. Written as DNA, the CDR3 is TGTGCCAGCAGTATGACAGGGGCTCTCTACGAGCAGTACTTC.

This rearrangement joins TRBV7-6 to TRBJ1-6; D perhaps matches TRBD1 (5 bases). CDR1 and CDR2 (germline): SGHVS, FNYEAQ. The CDR3 has 17 amino acids. The V and J ends lost 4 bases and 9 bases respectively, with 22 bases between them. CDR3 residues: CASSSPRGGSGRSPLHF. CDR3 DNA sequence: TGTGCCAGCAGCTCCCCCCGGGGGGGGTCGGGGCGTTCACCCCTCCACTTT.